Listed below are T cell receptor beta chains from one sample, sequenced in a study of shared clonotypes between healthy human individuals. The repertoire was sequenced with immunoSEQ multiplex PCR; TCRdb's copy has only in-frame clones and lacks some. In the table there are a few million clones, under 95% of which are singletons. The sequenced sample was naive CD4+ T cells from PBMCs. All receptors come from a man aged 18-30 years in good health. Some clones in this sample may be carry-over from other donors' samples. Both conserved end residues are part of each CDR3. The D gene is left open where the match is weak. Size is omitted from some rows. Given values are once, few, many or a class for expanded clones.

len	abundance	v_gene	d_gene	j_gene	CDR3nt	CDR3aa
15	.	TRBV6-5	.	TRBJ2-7	TGTGCCAGCAGGGGCCTTAGCGGTAGCTCCTACGAGCAGTACTTC	CASRGLSGSSYEQYF
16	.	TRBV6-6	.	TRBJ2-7	TGTGCCAGCAGCGACTTTGGGGGGGCACCTTCCTACGAGCAGTACTTC	CASSDFGGAPSYEQYF
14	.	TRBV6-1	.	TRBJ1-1	TGTGCCAGCAGTGAACAAATTGAGTACACTGAAGCTTTCTTT	CASSEQIEYTEAFF
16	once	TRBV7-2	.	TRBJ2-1	TGTGCCAGCAGCTACGGAGGGGCGGTAGGGGGGAATGAGCAGTTCTTC	CASSYGGAVGGNEQFF
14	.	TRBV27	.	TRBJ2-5	TGTGCCAGCAGTTTATCCGGGGTCCAAGAGACCCAGTACTTC	CASSLSGVQETQYF
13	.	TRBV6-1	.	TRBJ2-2	TGTGCCAGCAGTGCTAGCAGGGTCGGGGAGCTGTTTTTT	CASSASRVGELFF
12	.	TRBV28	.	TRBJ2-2	TGTGCCAGCTCCCTTGGCGGCGGGGAGCTGTTTTTT	CASSLGGGELFF
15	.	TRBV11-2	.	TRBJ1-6	TGTGCCAGCAGGAGGACCGGGGTTAGTGATTCACCCCTCCACTTT	CASRRTGVSDSPLHF
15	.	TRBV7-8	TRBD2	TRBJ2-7	TGTGCCAGCAGCTTGTTCCCTAGCGGGAGCTACGAGCAGTACTTC	CASSLFPSGSYEQYF
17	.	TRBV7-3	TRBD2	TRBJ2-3	TGTGCCAGCAGCTTACGCGGACTAGCTCCTCCCACAGATACGCAGTATTTT	CASSLRGLAPPTDTQYF
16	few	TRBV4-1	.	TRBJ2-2	TGCGCCAGCAGCCTCCGGACTTCAAGGGACACCGGGGAGCTGTTTTTT	CASSLRTSRDTGELFF
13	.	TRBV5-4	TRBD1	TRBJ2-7	TGTGCCAGCAGCGAGGGACAGGGGGAAGAGCAGTACTTC	CASSEGQGEEQYF
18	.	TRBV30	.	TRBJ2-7	TGTGCCTGGAGTGAGACCAAGACCTGGAAAGAGTTGACCTACGAGCAGTACTTC	CAWSETKTWKELTYEQYF
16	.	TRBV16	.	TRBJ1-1	TGTGCCAGCAGCCAGGCGCTCGGGTCCAGGGGCACTGAAGCTTTCTTT	CASSQALGSRGTEAFF
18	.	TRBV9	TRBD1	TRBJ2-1	TGTGCCAGCAGCGTAGCCGTCAACCCGGGGGACAGGGTTAATGAGCAGTTCTTC	CASSVAVNPGDRVNEQFF
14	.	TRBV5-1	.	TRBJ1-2	TGCGCCAGCAGCCGGCCCGGGTATAACTATGGCTACACCTTC	CASSRPGYNYGYTF
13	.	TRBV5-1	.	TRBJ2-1	TGCGCCAGCAGCGTGACAGGAGGCAATGAGCAGTTCTTC	CASSVTGGNEQFF
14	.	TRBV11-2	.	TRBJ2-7	TGTGCCAGCAGCTTCCGCGGAGCGACCTACGAGCAGTACTTC	CASSFRGATYEQYF
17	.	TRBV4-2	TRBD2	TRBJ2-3	TGTGCCAGCAGCCAAGGTCTAGCGGGAGTTGGAGTAGATACGCAGTATTTT	CASSQGLAGVGVDTQYF
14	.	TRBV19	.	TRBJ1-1	TGTGCCAGTAGTATAAGCCAATTGAACACTGAAGCTTTCTTT	CASSISQLNTEAFF
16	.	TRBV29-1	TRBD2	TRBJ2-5	TGCAGCGTTGGGACTAGCGGGAGGCTGTACCAAGAGACCCAGTACTTC	CSVGTSGRLYQETQYF
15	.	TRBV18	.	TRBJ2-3	TGTGCCAGCTCACCGTCCGGGACGACCACAGATACGCAGTATTTT	CASSPSGTTTDTQYF
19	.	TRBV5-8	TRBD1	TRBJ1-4	TGTGCCAGCGTCAAGACCCGGGACAGGGAGAGGATACGGTATGAAAAACTGTTTTTT	CASVKTRDRERIRYEKLFF
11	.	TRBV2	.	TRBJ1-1	TGTGCCAGCAGCGTACTCACTGAAGCTTTCTTT	CASSVLTEAFF
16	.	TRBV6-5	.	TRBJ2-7	TGTGCCAGCAGTTACGGCGGTGCAGGACTCTCCTACGAGCAGTACTTC	CASSYGGAGLSYEQYF
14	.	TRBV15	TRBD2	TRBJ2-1	TGTGCCACCAGCAGAGATCGGGAGGACGATGAGCAGTTCTTC	CATSRDREDDEQFF
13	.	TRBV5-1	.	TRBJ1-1	TGCGCCAGCAGCTTGGACCCTTTGGGGGAAGCTTTCTTT	CASSLDPLGEAFF
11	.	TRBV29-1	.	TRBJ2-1	TGCAGCGTTGGTTTGACTTCCGAGCAGTTCTTC	CSVGLTSEQFF